A single sample is the source of the 24 T cell receptor beta chains below, sequenced in a study of CD8+ T cells in alopecia areata (dated by TCRdb to between 2018 and 2020). In light of the paper, this sample's time point label describes: around 28 days on oral tofacitinib. The sample's treatment or condition label, in plain terms: oral pan-JAK inhibitor, 5-10 mg twice daily. Library preparation used the immunoSEQ multiplex PCR assay. RNA was extracted from all samples and reverse transcribed into cDNA as template for TCR sequencing. TCRdb stores this immuneACCESS table with in-frame sequences only. Part of the clones is absent; in the studies checked, under half of the shortfall reflects unresolved V genes, and no reason is known for the rest. Here the sample has roughly 40,000 clones; approximately 65% occur a single time. The ten largest clonotypes hold 20% to 25% of the sample. The starting material was CD8+ T cells sorted from blood, obtained at week 4, from a patient treated with tofacitinib. All receptors come from a human donor with alopecia areata.

The chain joins TRBV29-1 to TRBJ2-5; 12 bases line up with TRBD1. In germline, CDR1 is SQVTM, CDR2 ANQGSEA. The trim removed 6 bases at V and 5 bases at J, leaving 13 bases unmatched. The CDR3 extends over 16 amino acids. The CDR3 reads CSVSDRDRGLKETQYF. For the CDR3, the DNA is TGCAGCGTCTCCGACCGGGACAGGGGGCTTAAGGAGACCCAGTACTTC.

This clone was seen just once. This chain links TRBV4-3 with TRBJ1-6; no reliable D call. The length of the CDR3 is 14 residues. The V and J ends lost 1 base and 9 bases respectively, with 10 bases between them. Germline CDR1 reads LGHNA; CDR2 reads YSLEER. Here the CDR3 DNA reads TGCGCCAGCAGCCAAGCCGTGTCAGGTTCACCCCTCCACTTT. Its protein is CASSQAVSGSPLHF.

V gene TRBV9 combines with J gene TRBJ1-2, with D tentatively TRBD1 (5 bases). The ends were cut back, 2 bases at V and 7 bases at J, with 12 bases in the middle. Germline CDR1 SGDLS, CDR2 YYNGEE. This CDR3 spans 13 amino acids. CDR3 sequence: CASSVTVVSGYTF. For the CDR3, the DNA is TGTGCCAGCAGCGTGACAGTTGTTAGTGGCTACACCTTC.

The chain recombines TRBV29-1 with TRBJ2-6; 8 bases agree with TRBD1. The V gene's germline CDR1 is SQVTM and CDR2 ANQGSEA. J gave up 2 bases and V 6 bases, and 6 bases lay outside the gene matches. CDR3 length equals 15 residues. The CDR3 DNA sequence: TGCAGCGTGGGTGGACAGGGCGCTGGGGCCAACGTCCTGACTTTC. This gives the protein CSVGGQGAGANVLTF.

This clone was recorded once. The genes are TRBV9 and TRBJ1-2; 7 nucleotides agree with TRBD1. V shed 5 bases, J shed 4 bases, and the junction held 8 bases outside the gene matches. The CDR3 covers 14 residues. Germline loops: CDR1 SGDLS, CDR2 YYNGEE. The CDR3 loop is CASSGTGTVYGYTF. The DNA of the CDR3 is TGTGCCAGCAGTGGGACCGGGACAGTCTATGGCTACACCTTC.

The chain carries TRBV7-9 and TRBJ2-7; tentative D call: TRBD1 (6 bases). There are 11 residues in the CDR3. V gave up 5 bases and J gave up 6 bases, with 8 bases separating them. Germline loops: CDR1 SEHNR, CDR2 FQNEAQ (reference sequence). The CDR3 is CASSGGSEQYF. In DNA, the CDR3 is TGTGCCAGCAGCGGGGGCTCCGAGCAGTACTTC.

This chain uses TRBV30 with TRBJ2-7; perhaps TRBD2 as D (6 bases). V lost 3 bases, J lost 5 bases, and 14 bases lay in between. Germline assignment: CDR1 GTSNPN and CDR2 SVGIG (reference sequence). The CDR3 loop spans 13 amino acids. CDR3 loop: CAWSAGTYNEQYF. For the CDR3, the DNA is TGTGCCTGGAGCGCCGGGACTTATAACGAGCAGTACTTC.

This sequence joins TRBV27 and TRBJ2-7; TRBD1 matches 7 bases. The CDR3 contains 15 residues. Trimming took 4 bases from V and 3 from J; bases not matched to a gene: 9. Germline values: CDR1 MNHEY, CDR2 SMNVEV (reference sequence). CDR3 sequence: CASSSTLGQFYEQYF. In DNA, the CDR3 is TGTGCCAGCAGTTCTACCTTGGGACAGTTCTACGAGCAGTACTTC.

The DNA for the CDR3 is TGTGCCTGGAGGCCTGGGGCCAACGTCCTGACTTTC. Protein: CAWRPGANVLTF. The V and J genes are TRBV30 and TRBJ2-6; D unclear. Germline CDR1 reads GTSNPN; CDR2 reads SVGIG (reference sequence). V was shortened by 3 bases and J by 2 bases, with 2 bases between the two germline ends. The CDR3 spans 12 residues.

A few counts support this clone. The chain links TRBV7-9 to TRBJ2-5, with 7 positions matching TRBD1. The CDR3 length is 12 residues. The germline V gene encodes CDR1 SEHNR and CDR2 FQNEAQ (reference sequence). V trimming: 8 bases; J trimming: 2 bases; junction bases outside the gene matches: 2. The CDR3 bases are TGTGCCAGCGGGGACAGTCAAGAGACCCAGTACTTC. It specifies CASGDSQETQYF.

This CDR3 is CASSPSGGAGEQFF. The CDR3 region has the DNA TGTGCCAGCAGCCCCTCGGGGGGGGCTGGTGAGCAGTTCTTC. The rearrangement links TRBV6-5 to TRBJ2-1, with 8 bases lining up with TRBD2. The CDR3 is 14 residues long. J lost 9 bases, V lost 6 bases, and 10 bases had no gene match. Germline CDR1 is MNHEY and CDR2 is SVGAGI.

The chain combines TRBV7-8 with TRBJ1-1; D not resolved. The CDR3 covers 14 residues. Germline CDR1 is SGHVS and CDR2 is FQNEAQ. The V and J ends lost 1 base and 1 base respectively, with 7 bases between them. Here the CDR3 reads CASSLGGRNTEAFF. CDR3 nucleotides: TGTGCCAGCAGCTTAGGAGGTAGGAACACTGAAGCTTTCTTT.

The rearrangement uses TRBV19 and TRBJ1-1, with D maybe TRBD1 (5 bases). Germline V lookup: CDR1 LNHDA, CDR2 SQIVND (reference sequence). The CDR3 is made up of 12 amino acids. The V and J ends lost 7 bases and 5 bases respectively, with 11 bases between them. In nucleotides, the CDR3 is TGTGCCAGTACCCCAGGGCGGACTGAAGCTTTCTTT. It encodes CASTPGRTEAFF. The whole variable domain, remainder taken from reference TRBV19 and TRBJ1-1, is DGGITQSPKYLFRKEGQNVTLSCEQNLNHDAMYWYRQDPGQGLRLIYYSQIVNDFQKGDIAEGYSVSREKKESFPLTVTSAQKNPTAFYLCASTPGRTEAFFGQGTRLTVV.

The table lists this clone with a few counts. The J gene is TRBJ2-3, the V gene TRBV4-3; D not certain. The CDR3 is 14 residues long. In germline, CDR1 is LGHNA, CDR2 YSLEER. Trimming stripped 0 bases from V and 1 base from J, with 5 bases between. CDR3 sequence reads: CASSQEVGTDTQYF. CDR3 coding DNA: TGCGCCAGCAGCCAAGAAGTAGGCACAGATACGCAGTATTTT.

V and J are TRBV6-5 and TRBJ2-5; 15 bases are a match to TRBD2. With 6 bases clipped from V and 4 bases from J, the junction kept 3 bases outside the gene matches. CDR3 size: 15 residues. Per germline, CDR1 MNHEY and CDR2 SVGAGI. CDR3 loop: CASSPGLAGGETQYF. CDR3 nucleotide sequence: TGTGCCAGCAGCCCGGGACTAGCGGGGGGAGAGACCCAGTACTTC.

The chain uses TRBV27 and TRBJ2-7, with 7 positions matching TRBD2. Germline V gene data show CDR1 as MNHEY and CDR2 as SMNVEV (reference sequence). Trimming took 3 bases from V and 5 from J; bases not matched to a gene: 4. The CDR3 contains 13 residues. The CDR3 here is CASSLGGRHEQYF. CDR3 coding DNA: TGTGCCAGCAGTTTGGGCGGGAGACACGAGCAGTACTTC.

The chain is built from TRBV29-1 and TRBJ2-2; the D gene is possibly TRBD2 (5 bases). V was pared by 4 bases and J by 4 bases, with 7 bases between. The CDR3 sequence is 12 residues long. The germline gives CDR1 SQVTM, CDR2 ANQGSEA. CDR3 amino acids: CSVAGSTGELFF. DNA for the CDR3: TGCAGCGTTGCGGGGAGCACCGGGGAGCTGTTTTTT.

This chain links TRBV7-9 with TRBJ2-2; either TRBD1 or TRBD2 may supply D (6 bases each). Germline V gene sequence: CDR1 SEHNR, CDR2 FQNEAQ (reference sequence). The CDR3 extends over 14 amino acids. V dropped 5 bases and J dropped 5 bases, with 12 bases sitting between them. The CDR3 protein is CASSPQGRTGELFF. CDR3 nucleotide sequence: TGTGCCAGCAGCCCGCAGGGGAGGACCGGGGAGCTGTTTTTT.

The chain employs TRBV23-1 and TRBJ1-2; TRBD1 matches at 8 bases. TRBV23-1 is an ORF for which the function is uncertain. Trimming at V came to 10 bases and at J to 5 bases, leaving 12 bases not matched to a gene. This CDR3 has 14 residues. The CDR3 DNA follows: TGCGCCAACCTAAGGGACAGGCTTAAGTATGGCTACACCTTC. Protein: CANLRDRLKYGYTF.

The V and J genes are TRBV7-9 and TRBJ2-4; 9 bases map to TRBD1. V was pared by 6 bases and J by 1 base, with 4 bases of the junction left unmatched. The CDR3 runs to 15 residues. Looked up from germline, CDR1 is SEHNR and CDR2 is FQNEAQ (reference sequence). The CDR3 here is CASSPGTGAKNIQYF. The CDR3 region has the DNA TGTGCCAGCAGTCCCGGGACAGGGGCCAAAAACATTCAGTACTTC.

The gene calls are TRBV9 and TRBJ2-3; 8 positions match TRBD2. The CDR3 is 17 amino acids. Germline V lookup: CDR1 SGDLS, CDR2 YYNGEE. V was pared by 2 bases and J by 5 bases, with 13 bases of the junction left unmatched. CDR3 sequence (DNA): TGTGCCAGCAGCGTTGGTCGAGCGGGGGCCCTAGGAGATACGCAGTATTTT. It encodes CASSVGRAGALGDTQYF.

The rearrangement uses TRBV13 and TRBJ2-6; D gene uncertain. The germline V gene encodes CDR1 PRHDT and CDR2 FYEKMQ (reference sequence). Trimming took off 4 bases at V and 4 bases at J, with 14 bases between the two ends. The CDR3 runs to 16 residues. CDR3 in amino acids: CASSSSLAGGANVLTF. The DNA of the CDR3 is TGTGCCAGCAGCTCCTCCTTAGCCGGGGGGGCCAACGTCCTGACTTTC.

The chain couples TRBV29-1 to TRBJ1-1, with TRBD1 as a possible D gene (5 bases). CDR1 and CDR2 from the germline V gene are SQVTM and ANQGSEA. Trimming removed 4 bases at V and 4 bases at J, with 10 bases between. The length of the CDR3 is 12 residues. The CDR3 coding sequence is TGCAGCGTTGGGGGGGGATCCACTGAAGCTTTCTTT. This codes for CSVGGGSTEAFF.

The CDR3 is CASSLGRMGNEKLFF. DNA of the CDR3: TGCGCCAGCAGTCTGGGACGCATGGGAAATGAAAAACTGTTTTTT. This chain uses TRBV23-1 with TRBJ1-4; perhaps TRBD1 as D (5 bases). TRBV23-1 carries the ORF label, with uncertain function. V gave up 4 bases and J gave up 5 bases, with 14 bases separating them. The CDR3 is made up of 15 amino acids.